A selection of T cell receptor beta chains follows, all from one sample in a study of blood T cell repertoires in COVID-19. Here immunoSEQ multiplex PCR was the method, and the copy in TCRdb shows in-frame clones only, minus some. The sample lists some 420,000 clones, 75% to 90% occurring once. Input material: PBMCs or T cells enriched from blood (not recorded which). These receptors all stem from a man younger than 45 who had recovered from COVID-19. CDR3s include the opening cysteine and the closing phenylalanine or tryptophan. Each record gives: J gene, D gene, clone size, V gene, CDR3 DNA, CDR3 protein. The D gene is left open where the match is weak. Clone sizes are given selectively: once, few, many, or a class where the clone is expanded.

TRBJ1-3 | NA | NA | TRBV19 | TGTGCCAGTAGTATGGCGGCCCTCTTACCACCCTCTGGAAACACCATATATTTT | CASSMAALLPPSGNTIYF
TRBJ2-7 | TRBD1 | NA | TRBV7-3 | TGTGCCAGCAGCCCCGACAGGGCCTCCTACGAGCAGTACTTC | CASSPDRASYEQYF
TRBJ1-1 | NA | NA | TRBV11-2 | TGTGCCAGCAGCTCGGCCGCGGGGCCTACTGAAGCTTTCTTT | CASSSAAGPTEAFF
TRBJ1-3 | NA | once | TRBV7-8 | TGTGCCAGCAGCCAGCGCCGGATCTCTGGAAACACCATATATTTT | CASSQRRISGNTIYF
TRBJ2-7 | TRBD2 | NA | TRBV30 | TGTGCCTGGAGTCCCGGGATAGCGGGAGTCTACGAGCAGTACTTC | CAWSPGIAGVYEQYF
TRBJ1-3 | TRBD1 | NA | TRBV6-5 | TGTGCCAGCAGCCCCGGGACAGTCTCTGGAAACACCATATATTTT | CASSPGTVSGNTIYF
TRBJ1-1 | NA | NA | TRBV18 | TGTGCCAGCTCAGCGGACACAGGGTCTGAAGCTTTCTTT | CASSADTGSEAFF
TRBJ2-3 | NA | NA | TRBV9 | TGTGCCAGCAGCGCGACTAGGTCAGATACGCAGTATTTT | CASSATRSDTQYF
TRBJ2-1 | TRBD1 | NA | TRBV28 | TGTGCCAGCAGTCGACAGGGGGCTTACAATGAGCAGTTCTTC | CASSRQGAYNEQFF
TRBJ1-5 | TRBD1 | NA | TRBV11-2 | TGTGCCAGCAGCTTGGGACAGGGCAATCAGCCCCAGCATTTT | CASSLGQGNQPQHF
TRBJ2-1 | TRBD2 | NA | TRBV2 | TGTGCCAGCAGAGGACTAGCGGGAGCCGGCAATGAGCAGTTCTTC | CASRGLAGAGNEQFF
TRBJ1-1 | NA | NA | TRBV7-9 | TGTGCCAGCAACATGGGCCACACTGAAGCTTTCTTT | CASNMGHTEAFF
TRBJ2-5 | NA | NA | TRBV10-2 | TGCGCCAGCAGTGGACAGGAAGGAGAGACCCAGTACTTC | CASSGQEGETQYF
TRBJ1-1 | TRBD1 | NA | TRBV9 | TGTGCCAGCAGTGGGGACAGGGGTGAAGCTTTCTTT | CASSGDRGEAFF
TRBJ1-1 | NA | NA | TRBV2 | TGTGCTCACGCGGGGGGGTTCACTGAAGCTTTCTTT | CAHAGGFTEAFF
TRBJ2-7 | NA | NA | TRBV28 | TGTGCCAGCAGTGGAACAGGGAGCTCCTACGAGCAGTACTTC | CASSGTGSSYEQYF
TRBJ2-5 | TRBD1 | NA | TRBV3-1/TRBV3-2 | TGTGCCAGCAGCCAAGGACAGGGTGGAGAGACCCAGTACTTC | CASSQGQGGETQYF
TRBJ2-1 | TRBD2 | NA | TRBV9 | TGTGCCAGCAGCGTAGCTGGCCTAGCGGGGTACAATGAGCAGTTCTTC | CASSVAGLAGYNEQFF
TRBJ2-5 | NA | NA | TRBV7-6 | TGTGCCAGCAGCTTAGCGGTGGGACAAAATGAGACCCAGTACTTC | CASSLAVGQNETQYF
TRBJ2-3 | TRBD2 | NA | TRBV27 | TGTGCCAGCACGGGGGCTAGCGGGGATACGCAGTATTTT | CASTGASGDTQYF
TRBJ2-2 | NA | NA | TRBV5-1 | TGCGCCAGCAGCTTGGGTCAGGGGAGTAACACCGGGGAGCTGTTTTTT | CASSLGQGSNTGELFF
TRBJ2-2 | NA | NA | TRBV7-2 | TGTGCCAGCAGCGCTCGGACAGTTTCACCCGGGGAGCTGTTTTTT | CASSARTVSPGELFF
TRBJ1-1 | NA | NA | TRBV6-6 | TGTGCCAGCAGTGTCCCAGGGTCTCGGTCGGACACTGAAGCTTTCTTT | CASSVPGSRSDTEAFF
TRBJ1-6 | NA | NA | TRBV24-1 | TGTGCCACCAGTGATTTTGAGGGACCCCTCCACTTT | CATSDFEGPLHF
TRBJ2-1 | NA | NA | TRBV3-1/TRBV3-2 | TGTGCCAGCAGCTCGACTAGCTACAATGAGCAGTTCTTC | CASSSTSYNEQFF
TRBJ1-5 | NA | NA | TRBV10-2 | TGCGCCAGCAGTGAGTCTTTTCCCTCCCAGCCCCAGCATTTT | CASSESFPSQPQHF
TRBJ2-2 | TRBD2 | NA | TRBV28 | TGTGCCAGCAGTTCCCGAGGACTAGCGGGAGGTTACACCGGGGAGCTGTTTTTT | CASSSRGLAGGYTGELFF
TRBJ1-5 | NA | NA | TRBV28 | TGTGCCAGCAGTCCTCGCGCTCGAGGGTATCAGCCCCAGCATTTT | CASSPRARGYQPQHF
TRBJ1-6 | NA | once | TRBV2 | TGTGCCAGCAGTGAGTCCAGGGAAATTTCACCCCTCCACTTT | CASSESREISPLHF
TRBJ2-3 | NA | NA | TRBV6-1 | TGTGCCAGCAGCGAAGGGGGGGGCACAGATACGCAGTATTTT | CASSEGGGTDTQYF
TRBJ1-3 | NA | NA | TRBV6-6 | TGTGCCAGCACCCCCGGGACTACTGGCGGCACCATATATTTT | CASTPGTTGGTIYF
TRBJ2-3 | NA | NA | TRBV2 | TGTGCCAGCAGCCCAAGACTTTCCGACAGGAACACAGATACGCAGTATTTT | CASSPRLSDRNTDTQYF
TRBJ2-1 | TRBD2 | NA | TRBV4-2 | TGTGCCAGCAGCCAAGACGGACTAGCGGGGATTTCCTACAATGAGCAGTTCTTC | CASSQDGLAGISYNEQFF
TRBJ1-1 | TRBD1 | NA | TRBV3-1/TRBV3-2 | TGTGCCAGCAGCCAAGTAACAGGGGGGACTGAAGCTTTCTTT | CASSQVTGGTEAFF
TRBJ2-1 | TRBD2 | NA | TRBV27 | TGTGCCAGCAGTCCGAAGGGACTAGCGGGAGGGTATGAGCAGTTCTTC | CASSPKGLAGGYEQFF
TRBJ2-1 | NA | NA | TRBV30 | TGTGCCTGGAGTGGGTACAGCGGCAATGAGCAGTTCTTC | CAWSGYSGNEQFF
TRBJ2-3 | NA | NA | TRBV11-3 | TGTGCCAGCAGCTTACGGGAGCAGACAGATACGCAGTATTTT | CASSLREQTDTQYF
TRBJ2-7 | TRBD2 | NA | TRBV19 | TGTGCCACGAGACCGGGACTAGACTCCTACGAGCAGTACTTC | CATRPGLDSYEQYF
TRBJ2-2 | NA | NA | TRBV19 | TGTGCCAGTAGTCTAACCCTCGGGAACACCGGGGAGCTGTTTTTT | CASSLTLGNTGELFF
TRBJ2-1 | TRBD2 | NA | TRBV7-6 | TGTGCCAGCAGCTTAACCGGACTAGCGGGAGGGCCGGGGAATGAGCAGTTCTTC | CASSLTGLAGGPGNEQFF
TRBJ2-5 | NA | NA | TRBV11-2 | TGTGCCAGCAGATTGTTAGGGGCGCCGGGCCACCAAGAGACCCAGTACTTC | CASRLLGAPGHQETQYF
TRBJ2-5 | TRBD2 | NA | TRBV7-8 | TGTGCCAGCAGCCCTCAGACTAGCGGGACCCAAGAGACCCAGTACTTC | CASSPQTSGTQETQYF
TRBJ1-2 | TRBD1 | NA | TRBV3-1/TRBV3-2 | TGTGCCAGCAGCCAACAAGGGGGCAGTGGCTACACCTTC | CASSQQGGSGYTF
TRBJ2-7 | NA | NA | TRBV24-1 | TGTGCCACCAGTTCGGACACTTCCTACGAGCAGTACTTC | CATSSDTSYEQYF
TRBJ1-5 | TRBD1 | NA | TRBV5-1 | TGCGCCAGCAGCCCGGACAGGTCTGGGCAGCCCCAGCATTTT | CASSPDRSGQPQHF
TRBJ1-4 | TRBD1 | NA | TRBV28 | TGTGCCAGCAGTTTCTCTTTTACAGGGGGGGCGGCGTTTTTT | CASSFSFTGGAAFF
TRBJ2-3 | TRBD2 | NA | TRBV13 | TGTGCCAGCAGCTACCGGACTAGCGGGAGGCAACCCCGCCATGATACGCAGTATTTT | CASSYRTSGRQPRHDTQYF
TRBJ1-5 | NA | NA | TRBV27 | TGTGCCAGCAGTTCACCAGGGCCCCAGCCCCAGCATTTT | CASSSPGPQPQHF
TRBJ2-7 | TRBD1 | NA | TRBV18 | TGTGCCAGCTCACCACCCGGGACAGGGTACTCCTACGAGCAGTACTTC | CASSPPGTGYSYEQYF
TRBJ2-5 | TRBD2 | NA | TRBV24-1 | TGTGCCACCAGTGATTCCAGCGGGAGGACCAGCCAAGAGACCCAGTACTTC | CATSDSSGRTSQETQYF
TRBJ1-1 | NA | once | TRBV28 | TGTGCCAGCAGTTTATTTTTAGGGGGAACTGAAGCTTTCTTT | CASSLFLGGTEAFF
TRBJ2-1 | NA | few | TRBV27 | TGTGCCAGCAGTTTAGGCGGTTACAATGAGCAGTTCTTC | CASSLGGYNEQFF
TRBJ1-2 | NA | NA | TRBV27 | TGTGCCAGCAGCTGGGGGGGGTCATCAGATGGCTACACCTTC | CASSWGGSSDGYTF
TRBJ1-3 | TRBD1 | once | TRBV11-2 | TGTGCCAGCAGGTCCACACAGGGGGCTTCTGGAAACACCATATATTTT | CASRSTQGASGNTIYF